The TCR beta chain described here comes from a study of T-cell reconstitution after alpha-beta-depleted transplantation in children. This CDR3 is built from 14 residues. Germline CDR1 is DFQATT and CDR2 is SNEGSKA (reference sequence). Unmatched junction bases numbered 5, after V lost 0 bases and J lost 5 bases. Using unique molecular identifiers, the investigators prepared the TCRbeta library. A single record per CDR3 protein comes from TCRdb applying MiXCR to the PCR reads. The sample has roughly 590,000 distinct CDR3 sequences, roughly 17% seen once; the top ten hold approximately 1%. This clonotype was seen at least ten times.

The material sequenced was PBMCs from the stem cell graft donor, taken from the stem cell graft. This chain uses TRBV20-1 with TRBJ2-5; 8 bases are shared with TRBD1. The receptor was derived from a human donor who donated a stem cell graft to a child with acute myeloid leukemia. CDR3 region: CSARDWTGRETQYF. The DNA for the CDR3 is TGCAGTGCTAGAGATTGGACAGGGAGGGAGACCCAGTACTTC.